This is a list of T cell receptor beta chains from one sample in a study of cytomegalovirus exposure and HLA in healthy donors. TCRdb keeps only in-frame clones here, not all; method: immunoSEQ multiplex PCR. The sample shows 200,000 to 250,000 clones, over 65% of them seen only once. The sequencing sample was made of PBMCs. The source is a young woman in good health and CMV-seronegative. CDR3s include the opening cysteine and the closing phenylalanine or tryptophan. A D gene is named only where the DNA matches it firmly. Size values are once, few and many counts, or a class for expanded clones, and some rows have none.

clone size	D gene	V gene	J gene	CDR3 DNA	CDR3 protein
NA	TRBD1	TRBV18	TRBJ2-1	TGTGCCAGCTCACCTCGACAGGGGAGTACCAATGAGCAGTTCTTC	CASSPRQGSTNEQFF
NA	TRBD1	TRBV30	TRBJ1-1	TGTGCCTGGGGCAAGAGGGACAGGGGGCGGACTGAAGCTTTCTTT	CAWGKRDRGRTEAFF
NA	NA	TRBV27	TRBJ1-5	TGTGCCAGCAGTTTATCTCCCGGGGGGGGCAATCAGCCCCAGCATTTT	CASSLSPGGGNQPQHF
few	TRBD1	TRBV6-1	TRBJ1-2	TGTGCCACCACTGGACAGGCCGGGGGTGGCTACACCTTC	CATTGQAGGGYTF
NA	NA	TRBV5-1	TRBJ1-2	TGCGCCAGCAGCTTGGCCTCTGGGACGGTGAACTATGGCTACACCTTC	CASSLASGTVNYGYTF
NA	TRBD1	TRBV6-5	TRBJ1-4	TGTGCCAGCAGGGGGACAGGGGGTAATGAAAAACTGTTTTTT	CASRGTGGNEKLFF
NA	NA	TRBV6-6	TRBJ2-2	TGTGCCAGCACCCTAGCTAACACCGGGGAGCTGTTTTTT	CASTLANTGELFF
few	NA	TRBV14	TRBJ1-3	TGTGCCAGCAGCCAAGAAGGAGGGGTCGGTGGAAACACCATATATTTT	CASSQEGGVGGNTIYF
NA	NA	TRBV11-2	TRBJ2-5	TGTGCCAGCAGCTTATACCACGGAAAAGGGACCCAGTACTTC	CASSLYHGKGTQYF
once	NA	TRBV10-3	TRBJ1-1	TGTGCCATCTCGAGCATAGTTGACACTGAAGCTTTCTTT	CAISSIVDTEAFF
NA	NA	TRBV9	TRBJ2-7	TGTGCCAGCAGCGTAGTGCCAGGGATGGACGAGCAGTACTTC	CASSVVPGMDEQYF
NA	NA	TRBV19	TRBJ2-7	TGTGCCACCACAGGGTGGTCATCCTACGAGCAGTACTTC	CATTGWSSYEQYF
NA	NA	TRBV19	TRBJ1-5	TGTGCCAGTAGGCGACAGGTTAATCAGCCCCAGCATTTT	CASRRQVNQPQHF
few	NA	TRBV23-1	TRBJ2-2	TGCGCCACCACCCAGCGGGCCAACACCGGGGAGCTGTTTTTT	CATTQRANTGELFF
NA	NA	TRBV30	TRBJ1-1	TGTGCCTGGAGTATCCCGAACACTGAAGCTTTCTTT	CAWSIPNTEAFF
NA	TRBD1	TRBV28	TRBJ1-1	TGTGCCAGCAGTTTACAGGGGGCCCTCACTGAAGCTTTCTTT	CASSLQGALTEAFF
NA	NA	TRBV7-3	TRBJ2-2	TGTGCCAGCAGCCGCGTGCCCACCGGGGAGCTGTTTTTT	CASSRVPTGELFF
NA	TRBD1	TRBV28	TRBJ2-7	TGTGCCAGCAAGAGACCGGGACAGGCCTTGGGGGAGCAGTACTTC	CASKRPGQALGEQYF
NA	NA	TRBV19	TRBJ1-1	TGTGCCAGTAGTAAAAATGGGGACACTGAAGCTTTCTTT	CASSKNGDTEAFF
NA	TRBD2	TRBV6-5	TRBJ2-7	TGTGCCAGCAGTTCACTAGCGGGATTATCCTACGAGCAGTACTTC	CASSSLAGLSYEQYF
NA	NA	TRBV19	TRBJ1-2	TGTGCCAGTAGTGTCACAGGGATCGGGAGTGGCTACACCTTC	CASSVTGIGSGYTF
NA	NA	TRBV4-1	TRBJ1-5	TGCGCCAGCAGCCAGGGACCAAGGCAGCCCCAGCATTTT	CASSQGPRQPQHF
NA	NA	TRBV2	TRBJ2-3	TGTGCCAGCAACACCGGGACCAGGAGCACAGATACGCAGTATTTT	CASNTGTRSTDTQYF
NA	TRBD2	TRBV5-1	TRBJ2-4	TGCGCCAGCAGCTTGGTACTGGAGCGGGAGAGTTTCGAAGCCAAAAACATTCAGTACTTC	CASSLVLERESFEAKNIQYF
NA	NA	TRBV27	TRBJ2-3	TGTGCCAGCAGTTACCGGGACATTAGGACAGATACGCAGTATTTT	CASSYRDIRTDTQYF
NA	NA	TRBV28	TRBJ2-6	TGTGCCAGCACCGAAATTCGGCTCTCTGGGGCCAACGTCCTGACTTTC	CASTEIRLSGANVLTF
NA	NA	TRBV5-6	TRBJ1-2	TGTGCCAGCAGCTTGGGGCCGGCGGGAAACTATGGCTACACCTTC	CASSLGPAGNYGYTF
once	TRBD1	TRBV27	TRBJ1-6	TGTGCCAGCAGTCCCGCCCCAGGGGGCGAACTCCTACCACCCCTCCACTTT	CASSPAPGGELLPPLHF
NA	NA	TRBV5-4	TRBJ1-1	TGTGCCAGCAGCCTGAGGGGGGATAACACTGAAGCTTTCTTT	CASSLRGDNTEAFF
NA	NA	TRBV29-1	TRBJ1-1	TGCAGCGTCGCGCGGGGTAACACTGAAGCTTTCTTT	CSVARGNTEAFF
NA	TRBD1	TRBV10-3	TRBJ1-1	TGTGCCATCAGTGAGTCGATAGAGGGGGGACAGGCCTTT	CAISESIEGGQAF
NA	TRBD2	TRBV2	TRBJ2-3	TGTGCCAGCAGTGAATCCCTAGCGGGAGATACGCAGTATTTT	CASSESLAGDTQYF
NA	NA	TRBV4-1	TRBJ1-1	TGCGCCAGTGGACAGCCAGCTTTACCGAACACTGAAGCTTTCTTT	CASGQPALPNTEAFF
NA	TRBD1	TRBV7-9	TRBJ1-2	TGTGCCAGCAGCTTTGACAGGGCCCAAGGTGGCTATGGCTACACCTTC	CASSFDRAQGGYGYTF
NA	TRBD1	TRBV10-3	TRBJ1-5	TGTGCCATCAGTGAGCCGGACAGGGGTGGTCAGCCCCAGCATTTT	CAISEPDRGGQPQHF
NA	NA	TRBV7-9	TRBJ1-2	TGTGCCAGCAGCTTCTCCAGTTCCTGGGGCTACACCTTC	CASSFSSSWGYTF
NA	NA	TRBV4-1	TRBJ1-3	TGCGCCAGCAGCCAAGATTGGGGGCTCTCTGGAAACACCATATATTTT	CASSQDWGLSGNTIYF
NA	TRBD1	TRBV6-6	TRBJ1-5	TGTGCCAGCAGTACTGGGGGACAGGGGAGGAATCAGCCCCAGCATTTT	CASSTGGQGRNQPQHF
NA	NA	TRBV15	TRBJ1-5	TGTGCCACCAGCCTAGTTGGGGCAGACAATAATCAGCCCCAGCATTTT	CATSLVGADNNQPQHF
NA	NA	TRBV7-2	TRBJ1-3	TGTGCCAGCAGCCTCACCGGGGTCCACGCTGGAAACACCATATATTTT	CASSLTGVHAGNTIYF